The present T cell receptor beta chain was sequenced within a study of beta chain features in type 1 diabetes. The wider study: On cell yields, gender and age, patients and healthy donors were similar. Researchers looked at some 99 million sorted cells across all samples. Study-wide results and limits: The question left open here concerned HLA type influencing TCRB rearrangement. The study found moderately but significantly shorter TCRB CDR3s in all four CD4+ subsets of Type 1 diabetes patients.

Of note for this clone: Its antigen is undetermined.

CDR1 is GTSNPN and CDR2 is SVGIG in the germline V gene (reference sequence). After removal of 0 bases from V and 6 bases from J, the junction contained 4 bases not matched to a gene. The CDR3 spans 14 residues. Reverse transcribing all isolated RNA meant expressed TCRB transcripts were sequenced. TCRdb's copy holds only in-frame clones and misses some; the assay was immunoSEQ multiplex PCR. The table lists 250,000 to 350,000 clones, 15% of them singletons, with 0.015% to 0.017% in the top ten. Sequencing input: naive CD4+ T cells from blood. This chain links TRBV30 with TRBJ1-2, with 10 bases that match TRBD1. The sequence was collected from a man between 18 and 35 years old with type 1 diabetes. The chain's CDR3 is CAWSVGTGAHGYTF. CDR3 coding DNA: TGTGCCTGGAGTGTAGGGACAGGGGCCCATGGCTACACCTTC.